A selection of T cell receptor beta chains follows, all from one sample in a study of regulatory T cells in long-lasting Graves disease. TCRdb reprocessed the multiplex PCR reads with MiXCR, giving one entry per CDR3 protein. The repertoire holds around 480,000 distinct CDR3 sequences, with about a sixth as singletons. The same sample was also studied in work on T cells in Graves' hyperthyroidism and ophthalmopathy.

The sample was peripheral blood mononuclear cells (PBMCs), taken at new diagnosis, from a patient treated with antithyroid drugs. The receptors were gathered from a man aged 35-49 years with Graves disease. CDR3s include the opening cysteine and the closing phenylalanine or tryptophan. D genes are given only for firm matches. Part of the rows lack a size; the others show once, few, many or a class for expanded clones.

cdr3_aa cdr3_nt j_call clone_size d_call v_call
CATSDFRQSGTFF TGTGCCACCAGTGATTTCAGGCAGTCTGGAACTTTCTTT TRBJ1-1 - - TRBV24-1
CASSEYSGGASTEAFF TGTGCCAGCAGTGAATATTCAGGGGGCGCCTCCACTGAAGCTTTCTTT TRBJ1-1 - TRBD1 TRBV25-1
CASSESKLSTDTQYF TGCGCCAGCAGTGAGTCCAAGCTTAGCACAGATACGCAGTATTTT TRBJ2-3 few - TRBV10-1
CASSQGSGLTGELFF TGTGCCAGCAGCCAAGGGTCAGGGCTTACCGGGGAGCTGTTTTTT TRBJ2-2 - - TRBV4-2
CSVGRQGANTGELFF TGCAGCGTCGGGCGACAGGGGGCGAACACCGGGGAGCTGTTTTTT TRBJ2-2 few TRBD1 TRBV29-1
CASSRREGRSQGYNEQFF TGTGCCAGCAGCCGCCGGGAGGGAAGGAGTCAAGGCTACAATGAGCAGTTCTTC TRBJ2-1 many TRBD2 TRBV3-1
CASSFTGTSGDTQYF TGTGCCAGCAGCTTCACCGGGACTAGCGGGGATACGCAGTATTTT TRBJ2-3 many TRBD2 TRBV5-1
CASSPRKGGNSPLHF TGTGCCAGCAGTCCCCGAAAGGGTGGAAATTCACCCCTCCACTTT TRBJ1-6 - - TRBV28
CATSDFSGLGMTGELFF TGTGCCACCAGTGATTTCTCGGGACTCGGAATGACCGGGGAGCTGTTTTTT TRBJ2-2 - - TRBV24-1
CASSQARLAYPYF TGTGCCAGCAGCCAAGCGAGGCTAGCATATCCGTACTTC TRBJ2-7 few - TRBV3-1
CASSYRGSGTDTQYF TGTGCCAGCAGTTATCGGGGCTCGGGCACAGATACGCAGTATTTT TRBJ2-3 many - TRBV6-2/TRBV6-3
CATSDPRGRGQDEQFF TGTGCCACCAGTGATCCCCGGGGCAGGGGTCAAGATGAGCAGTTCTTC TRBJ2-1 - - TRBV24-1
CASSRQTNYGYTF TGTGCCAGCAGCCGACAGACTAACTATGGCTACACCTTC TRBJ1-2 many - TRBV7-2
CASSERLAGEQYF TGTGCCAGCAGCGAAAGACTAGCTGGCGAGCAGTACTTC TRBJ2-7 many TRBD2 TRBV9
CASSKVQGRVETQYF TGTGCCAGTAGCAAAGTCCAGGGGCGGGTAGAGACCCAGTACTTC TRBJ2-5 - - TRBV19
CASSRGQGNEQYF TGTGCCAGCAGCCGAGGACAGGGAAACGAGCAGTACTTC TRBJ2-7 many TRBD1 TRBV7-9
CASSLLLTSNTEAFF TGTGCCAGCAGCCTTTTACTTACCTCGAACACTGAAGCTTTCTTT TRBJ1-1 many - TRBV5-1
CASSQGQDHGTQYF TGTGCCAGCAGCCAGGGGCAGGACCATGGAACCCAGTACTTC TRBJ2-5 many - TRBV3-1
CASSPFGGLSYEQYF TGTGCCAGCAGCCCCTTTGGCGGGTTGTCCTACGAGCAGTACTTC TRBJ2-7 many - TRBV7-6
CASSVDGSGYEQYF TGTGCCAGCAGCGTAGACGGTAGTGGCTACGAGCAGTACTTC TRBJ2-7 many - TRBV9
CASSYQGTSGPYEQYF TGTGCCAGCAGTTACCAAGGGACTAGCGGACCCTACGAGCAGTACTTC TRBJ2-7 many TRBD2 TRBV6-5
CASRPDRGRTEAFF TGTGCCAGCAGACCGGACAGGGGGCGTACTGAAGCTTTCTTT TRBJ1-1 few TRBD1 TRBV19
CAIRRSSSTDTQYF TGTGCCATCAGGAGGTCGTCTAGCACAGATACGCAGTATTTT TRBJ2-3 many - TRBV10-3
CSAPRLTQETQYF TGCAGTGCCCCCCGGCTCACGCAAGAGACCCAGTACTTC TRBJ2-5 few - TRBV20-1
CASSERAGAKNIQYF TGTGCCAGCAGCGAACGAGCGGGAGCCAAAAACATTCAGTACTTC TRBJ2-4 few - TRBV9
CASTAPGTSGRNEQFF TGTGCCAGCACCGCCCCCGGGACTAGCGGACGCAATGAGCAGTTCTTC TRBJ2-1 many TRBD2 TRBV28
CASSWITSGYTGELFF TGTGCCAGCAGCTGGATTACTAGCGGTTATACCGGGGAGCTGTTTTTT TRBJ2-2 many TRBD2 TRBV3-1
CASSLEGYQPQHF TGTGCCAGCAGCTTAGAGGGTTACCAGCCCCAGCATTTT TRBJ1-5 few - TRBV7-8
CAWGTGGSYEQYF TGTGCCTGGGGGACAGGGGGCAGTTACGAGCAGTACTTC TRBJ2-7 many TRBD1 TRBV30
CATSVGGSDQPQHF TGTGCCACCAGTGTAGGGGGATCGGATCAGCCCCAGCATTTT TRBJ1-5 many - TRBV24-1
CSVESGTVTSYNEQFF TGCAGCGTTGAATCGGGGACCGTAACCTCCTACAATGAGCAGTTCTTC TRBJ2-1 - - TRBV29-1
CAISDPGERSGGSYEQYF TGTGCCATCAGTGATCCAGGGGAAAGGTCGGGCGGATCCTACGAGCAGTACTTC TRBJ2-7 - - TRBV10-3
CASSSEAGPHYEQYF TGTGCCAGCAGCTCCGAAGCGGGACCCCACTACGAGCAGTACTTC TRBJ2-7 many TRBD2 TRBV7-3
CASSELGQQYGYTF TGCGCCAGCAGTGAGTTAGGACAGCAGTATGGCTACACCTTC TRBJ1-2 few - TRBV10-2
CASSAQSGANVLTF TGTGCCAGCAGTGCACAGTCTGGGGCCAACGTCCTGACTTTC TRBJ2-6 many - TRBV2
CASSESADTQYF TGCGCCAGCAGTGAGTCGGCAGATACGCAGTATTTT TRBJ2-3 many - TRBV6-1
CASSAEGQGLRDEQYF TGTGCCAGCAGCGCCGAGGGGCAGGGGTTGAGGGACGAGCAGTACTTC TRBJ2-7 many - TRBV7-9
CSVVGLGFVEQFF TGCAGCGTTGTAGGTTTGGGATTTGTTGAGCAGTTCTTC TRBJ2-1 - - TRBV29-1
CAWSTSGSGEQFF TGTGCCTGGAGTACTAGCGGGAGCGGGGAGCAGTTCTTC TRBJ2-1 many TRBD2 TRBV30
CASRLEGGYTF TGTGCCAGCAGACTTGAAGGGGGCTACACCTTC TRBJ1-2 few - TRBV28
CSALTGGGNSPLHF TGCAGTGCTTTGACAGGGGGCGGTAATTCACCCCTCCACTTT TRBJ1-6 few TRBD1 TRBV20-1
CSVDGGGGTDTQYF TGCAGCGTTGACGGGGGGGGAGGCACAGATACGCAGTATTTT TRBJ2-3 many TRBD2 TRBV29-1
CASIGGPYNEQFF TGTGCCAGCATTGGGGGACCCTACAATGAGCAGTTCTTC TRBJ2-1 few - TRBV27
CSASRTSGKETQYF TGCAGTGCTAGTCGGACTAGCGGGAAGGAGACCCAGTACTTC TRBJ2-5 many TRBD2 TRBV20-1
CSVEEIGGGDTEAFF TGCAGCGTTGAAGAGATCGGGGGCGGCGACACTGAAGCTTTCTTT TRBJ1-1 few - TRBV29-1
CASSLTPAGEAFF TGCGCCAGCAGCCTTACACCCGCGGGGGAAGCTTTCTTT TRBJ1-1 many - TRBV5-1
CASSSGRLINEQFF TGTGCCAGCAGTAGCGGGAGACTTATCAATGAGCAGTTCTTC TRBJ2-1 many TRBD2 TRBV28
CASSFLRGPTGELFF TGTGCCAGCAGTTTTCTTAGGGGGCCCACCGGGGAGCTGTTTTTT TRBJ2-2 - TRBD1 TRBV27
CSIDRGTDTQYF TGCAGCATTGACAGGGGGACAGATACGCAGTATTTT TRBJ2-3 - TRBD1 TRBV29-1
CASSQRLDGNEQFF TGCGCCAGCAGCCAAAGACTAGACGGGAATGAGCAGTTCTTC TRBJ2-1 - - TRBV4-1
CASSDPGELFF TGTGCCAGCAGTGATCCGGGGGAGCTGTTTTTT TRBJ2-2 - - TRBV6-2/TRBV6-3
CASSLGSGEGRYTF TGTGCCAGCAGCCTCGGTTCTGGAGAGGGACGCTACACCTTC TRBJ1-2 few - TRBV5-6
CASSSGQPGNEQFF TGCGCCAGCAGCTCGGGACAGCCTGGGAATGAGCAGTTCTTC TRBJ2-1 many TRBD1 TRBV5-1
CASSERGTTEAFF TGTGCCAGCAGTGAGAGGGGTACCACTGAAGCTTTCTTT TRBJ1-1 many - TRBV2
CASSRTGYQETQYF TGCGCCAGCAGCCGTACAGGGTACCAAGAGACCCAGTACTTC TRBJ2-5 - - TRBV5-1
CASSPPAAGVDEQYF TGTGCCAGCTCACCACCGGCAGCGGGAGTGGACGAGCAGTACTTC TRBJ2-7 - TRBD2 TRBV18
CASSQWGLNTGELFF TGTGCCAGCAGCCAATGGGGGCTGAACACCGGGGAGCTGTTTTTT TRBJ2-2 many - TRBV3-1